This T cell receptor (beta chain) is from a study of blood T cell repertoires in COVID-19. This clone occurred a few times. Per the study methods: The assay estimated nucleated cells by amplifying reference gene primers. Assay used: immunoSEQ multiplex PCR; TCRdb lists only in-frame clones, some missing. V, J and clone size were drawn from that table, and D and trimming were deduced from the DNA. This sample has roughly 370,000 clones, with around nine tenths found just once. Recovered participants had two consecutive negative NP/OP PCR tests, healthcare professional clearance, or symptom resolution. The CDR3 has 13 amino acids. From germline, CDR1 is MNHEY and CDR2 SVGAGI. V trimming: 10 bases; J trimming: 3 bases; junction bases outside the gene matches: 7.

The TCR sequence derives from a woman between 50 and 59 years old who had recovered from COVID-19. Sequenced material: PBMCs or T cells enriched from blood (not recorded which). The chain combines TRBV6-5 with TRBJ2-7; 9 nucleotides line up with TRBD1. The CDR3 protein is CAINTGGHYEQYF. The DNA for the CDR3 is TGTGCCATTAATACAGGGGGCCACTACGAGCAGTACTTC.